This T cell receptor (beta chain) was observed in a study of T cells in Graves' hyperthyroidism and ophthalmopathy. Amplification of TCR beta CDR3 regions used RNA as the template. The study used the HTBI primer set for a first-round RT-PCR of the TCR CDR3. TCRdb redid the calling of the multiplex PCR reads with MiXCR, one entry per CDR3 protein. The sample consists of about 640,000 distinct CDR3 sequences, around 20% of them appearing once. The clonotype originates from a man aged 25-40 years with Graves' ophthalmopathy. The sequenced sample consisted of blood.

Written as DNA, the CDR3 is TGCGCCAGCAGCCTAAGAGGGGGACTAGCGACTCGCACAGATACGCAGTATTTT. This sequence encodes CASSLRGGLATRTDTQYF. The rearrangement joins TRBV4-1 to TRBJ2-3; 10 bases are a match to TRBD2. This CDR3 contains 18 residues. CDR1 and CDR2 (germline): MGHRA, YSYEKL. The V gene end was trimmed by 4 bases and the J gene end by 1 base; junction bases not matched to a gene: 11.